Listed here are 29 T cell receptor beta chains from one sample, sequenced in a study of T cells in localized non-small cell lung cancer. Assay used: immunoSEQ multiplex PCR; TCRdb lists only in-frame clones, some missing. The sample includes 55,000 to 65,000 clones, approximately 90% of them seen just once. Sequenced here: peripheral blood, sampled before any cancer treatment. Every receptor here comes from a man aged 40 to 75 with stage I lung adenocarcinoma.

V gene TRBV19 combines with J gene TRBJ1-1; D is undetermined. V was pared by 6 bases and J by 3 bases, with 8 bases between. Per the germline V gene, CDR1 is LNHDA and CDR2 is SQIVND (reference sequence). There are 12 residues in the CDR3. This CDR3 is CASSRWDTEAFF. Here the CDR3 DNA reads TGTGCCAGTAGCCGATGGGACACTGAAGCTTTCTTT.

This clone showed up just once. This sequence joins TRBV15 and TRBJ1-2; no firm D call. Germline V CDR1 and CDR2: LNHNV, YYDKDF (reference sequence). The CDR3 has 13 residues. V was trimmed by 5 bases and J by 2 bases, leaving 9 bases between them. The CDR3 sequence is CATSQESNYGYTF. CDR3 sequence (DNA): TGTGCCACCAGCCAAGAGTCCAACTATGGCTACACCTTC.

The chain couples TRBV18 to TRBJ1-1; D not resolved. V lost 4 bases to trimming and J lost 6 bases, with 18 bases between them. The germline V gene encodes CDR1 KGHSH and CDR2 LQKENI. The CDR3 is made up of 15 amino acids. Written as DNA, the CDR3 is TGTGCCAGCTCACTCCCCTTAATTGGGTTCGCTGAAGCTTTCTTT. As protein: CASSLPLIGFAEAFF.

The V and J genes are TRBV29-1 and TRBJ2-2; TRBD2 matches 8 bases. The CDR3 runs to 13 residues. Germline trimming cut 7 bases from V and 0 bases from J; bases unmatched to any gene: 1. The germline V gene has CDR1 SQVTM and CDR2 ANQGSEA. CDR3 coding DNA: TGCAGCGCGGGGGGGGCGAACACCGGGGAGCTGTTTTTT. As protein: CSAGGANTGELFF.

The CDR3 DNA reads TGTGCCATCAGAGCCGAACAGGGCGGAGAGCAGTACTTC. This translates into CAIRAEQGGEQYF. The V and J genes are TRBV10-3 and TRBJ2-7; the D gene is possibly TRBD1 (6 bases). The germline gives CDR1 ENHRY, CDR2 SYGVKD. This CDR3 has 13 residues. V was trimmed by 6 bases and J by 7 bases, leaving 16 bases between them.

This clone showed up just a few times. This chain links TRBV7-3 with TRBJ1-2, with 8 bases matching TRBD1. Germline V CDR1 and CDR2: SGHTA, FQGTGA. This CDR3 has 13 amino acids. The ends lost 5 bases at V and 7 bases at J; junction bases unmatched: 6. The CDR3, as DNA: TGTGCCAGCAGCGCCATCAGGGGGCTTGGCTACACCTTC. Translation: CASSAIRGLGYTF.

This chain uses TRBV7-6 with TRBJ2-7; TRBD2 aligns across 7 bases. The length of the CDR3 is 15 residues. Germline V CDR1 and CDR2: SGHVS, FNYEAQ. With 2 bases clipped from V and 2 bases from J, the junction kept 6 bases outside the gene matches. CDR3 DNA: TGTGCCAGCAGCTTACTGGCGGGAGTCCCCTACGAGCAGTACTTC. Encoded protein: CASSLLAGVPYEQYF. Full variable domain (remainder filled in from reference TRBV7-6 and TRBJ2-7): GAGVSQSPRYKVTKRGQDVALRCDPISGHVSLYWYRQALGQGPEFLTYFNYEAQQDKSGLPNDRFSAERPEGSISTLTIQRTEQRDSAMYRCASSLLAGVPYEQYFGPGTRLTVT.

The gene calls are TRBV10-2 and TRBJ1-6, with 7 bases matching TRBD1. The length of the CDR3 is 13 residues. Germline trimming cut 6 bases from V and 8 bases from J; bases unmatched to any gene: 4. Germline CDR1 and CDR2: WSHSY and SAAADI. The CDR3 here is CASRVRGDSPLHF. The DNA of the CDR3 is TGCGCCAGCAGGGTCAGGGGGGATTCACCCCTCCACTTT.

CDR3 DNA: TGTGCCAGCAGCAAGAGTAAAAGCTCCTACGAGCAGTACTTC. Encoded protein: CASSKSKSSYEQYF. V gene TRBV11-3 combines with J gene TRBJ2-7; D remains ambiguous. Trimming removed 5 bases from V and 0 bases from J, with 11 bases in between. The CDR3 runs to 14 residues. The V gene's germline CDR1 is SGHNT and CDR2 YENEEA.

The chain carries TRBV19 and TRBJ1-4; D not certain. Germline V lookup: CDR1 LNHDA, CDR2 SQIVND (reference sequence). V was trimmed by 6 bases and J by 0 bases, leaving 17 bases between them. CDR3 size: 17 residues. The CDR3, as DNA: TGTGCCAGTAGCTCTCTCCGCGCCGGGGCAACTAATGAAAAACTGTTTTTT. As protein: CASSSLRAGATNEKLFF.

CDR3 in amino acids: CASSDLGYSYNEQFF. The CDR3 nucleotides read TGTGCCAGCAGTGATTTGGGGTACTCCTACAATGAGCAGTTCTTC. The J gene is TRBJ2-1, the V gene TRBV2; unclear D gene. The V and J ends lost 3 bases and 0 bases respectively, with 9 bases between them. This CDR3 has 15 residues. Looked up from germline, CDR1 is SNHLY and CDR2 is FYNNEI.

This chain connects TRBV19 to TRBJ1-1, with D perhaps matching TRBD1 (5 bases). Germline V gene lookup returns CDR1 LNHDA and CDR2 SQIVND (reference sequence). V lost 2 bases and J lost 1, with 11 bases in between. The CDR3 length is 15 residues. The CDR3 nucleotides read TGTGCCAGTAGTATATGGACACGGGGGAACACTGAAGCTTTCTTT. It encodes CASSIWTRGNTEAFF. Supplemented by reference TRBV19 and TRBJ1-1, the full variable domain reads DGGITQSPKYLFRKEGQNVTLSCEQNLNHDAMYWYRQDPGQGLRLIYYSQIVNDFQKGDIAEGYSVSREKKESFPLTVTSAQKNPTAFYLCASSIWTRGNTEAFFGQGTRLTVV.

This clone was counted once. This chain uses TRBV10-3 with TRBJ2-5; D is perhaps TRBD1 or TRBD2 (6 bases each). Germline-derived CDR1 and CDR2 are ENHRY and SYGVKD. This CDR3 has 14 amino acids. Trimming stripped 4 bases from V and 4 bases from J, with 13 bases between. The CDR3 region is CAISAGARGETQYF. For the CDR3, the DNA is TGTGCCATCAGTGCGGGGGCACGGGGAGAGACCCAGTACTTC.

The V call is TRBV5-5, the J call TRBJ1-3; 8 bases map to TRBD1. Germline CDR1 and CDR2: SGHKS and YYEKEE (reference sequence). The CDR3 is 16 amino acids. Germline trimming cut 4 bases from V and 2 bases from J; bases unmatched to any gene: 8. The CDR3 DNA follows: TGTGCCAGCAGCCGAGGACAGGGATCCACTGGAAACACCATATATTTT. Encoded protein: CASSRGQGSTGNTIYF.

This sequence joins TRBV19 and TRBJ1-1; D gene uncertain. Trimming removed 7 bases at V and 1 base at J, with 13 bases between. This CDR3 comprises 14 residues. Looked up from germline, CDR1 is LNHDA and CDR2 is SQIVND (reference sequence). CDR3 nucleotide sequence: TGTGCCAGTAAATGGGTGAATAGGAACACTGAAGCTTTCTTT. Amino acids: CASKWVNRNTEAFF.

Concerning this clone itself: The same CDR3 arises from other DNA sequences in this sample as well. V is TRBV6-6 and J is TRBJ1-1; D remains unclear. The germline V gene has CDR1 MNHNY and CDR2 SVGAGI (reference sequence). V was pared by 6 bases and J by 2 bases, with 4 bases between. The CDR3 runs 11 residues. The CDR3 spells CASRQNTEAFF. The CDR3 coding sequence is TGTGCCAGCAGGCAAAACACTGAAGCTTTCTTT.

Here the CDR3 DNA reads TGTGCCAGCAGTTCCCCGGACAGGACCTATGGCTACACCTTC. Translated, it gives CASSSPDRTYGYTF. The J gene is TRBJ1-2, the V gene TRBV28; 7 nucleotides match TRBD1. V lost 4 bases and J lost 4; bases outside the gene matches: 6. Germline CDR1 MDHEN, CDR2 SYDVKM. The CDR3 totals 14 residues.

The chain carries TRBV21-1 and TRBJ2-3. TRBV21-1 is marked as a pseudogene. The CDR3 has 13 amino acids. The CDR3 bases are TGTGCCAGCAGCCGGCCCGGCACAGATACGCAGTATTTT. This sequence encodes CASSRPGTDTQYF.

This chain connects TRBV11-2 to TRBJ2-3; maybe TRBD1 (5 bases). V was shortened by 2 bases and J by 2 bases, with 11 bases between the two germline ends. The CDR3 is 15 residues long. Germline assignment: CDR1 SGHAT and CDR2 FQNNGV. CDR3 amino acids: CASSLWGEPTDTQYF. The CDR3 DNA follows: TGTGCCAGCAGCTTATGGGGCGAACCCACAGATACGCAGTATTTT.

The chain employs TRBV11-3 and TRBJ1-2, with D possibly TRBD1 on 5 matching bases. This CDR3 region has 13 residues. Germline V lookup: CDR1 SGHNT, CDR2 YENEEA. Between the trimmed V and J ends, which lost 1 base and 2 bases, there was a span of 5 bases. The CDR3 DNA is TGTGCCAGCAGCTTAGGGGACAACTATGGCTACACCTTC. This sequence encodes CASSLGDNYGYTF.

The V call is TRBV11-3, the J call TRBJ1-2; no definite D call. Germline CDR1 SGHNT, CDR2 YENEEA. The CDR3 has 15 amino acids. The V and J ends lost 0 bases and 6 bases respectively, with 14 bases between them. The CDR3 DNA follows: TGTGCCAGCAGCTTAGATCGAGATCCACCCGATGGCTACACCTTC. It translates to CASSLDRDPPDGYTF.

The chain is built from TRBV19 and TRBJ2-7, with 7 bases matching TRBD1. V gave up 1 base and J gave up 4 bases; unmatched junction bases: 4. The CDR3 contains 14 residues. The V gene's germline CDR1 is LNHDA and CDR2 SQIVND (reference sequence). The CDR3 DNA sequence: TGTGCCAGTAGTATAGCACAGGGGCGTTACGAGCAGTACTTC. Encoded protein: CASSIAQGRYEQYF.

This sequence joins TRBV10-3 and TRBJ2-3, with 8 bases identical to TRBD1. Trimming cost V 4 bases and J 2 bases; bases outside gene matches: 2. Germline V gene data show CDR1 as ENHRY and CDR2 as SYGVKD. The CDR3 length is 14 residues. CDR3 loop: CAISAGGHTDTQYF. CDR3 DNA sequence: TGTGCCATCAGTGCAGGGGGCCACACAGATACGCAGTATTTT.

This clone has only one observation. The chain combines TRBV19 with TRBJ1-2, with D maybe TRBD1 (6 bases). The CDR3 consists of 17 residues. V was pared by 3 bases and J by 8 bases, with 25 bases between. Germline-derived CDR1 and CDR2 are LNHDA and SQIVND (reference sequence). The CDR3 spells CASSMWGPPTGPDGYTF. The CDR3 nucleotides read TGTGCCAGTAGTATGTGGGGTCCCCCCACAGGGCCGGACGGCTACACCTTC. Filled out from reference TRBV19 and TRBJ1-2, the complete variable domain reads DGGITQSPKYLFRKEGQNVTLSCEQNLNHDAMYWYRQDPGQGLRLIYYSQIVNDFQKGDIAEGYSVSREKKESFPLTVTSAQKNPTAFYLCASSMWGPPTGPDGYTFGSGTRLTVV.

The count of this clone is one. The CDR3 DNA reads TGTGCCAGCAGGCAGGGTCCCTACGAGCAGTACTTC. Amino acid sequence: CASRQGPYEQYF. The J gene is TRBJ2-7, the V gene TRBV28; TRBD1 is a possible D gene (5 bases). V lost 6 bases and J lost 2, with 8 bases in between. Germline lookup yields CDR1 MDHEN and CDR2 SYDVKM. The CDR3 spans 12 residues. Together with reference TRBV28 and TRBJ2-7, the CDR3 gives the full variable domain: DVKVTQSSRYLVKRTGEKVFLECVQDMDHENMFWYRQDPGLGLRLIYFSYDVKMKEKGDIPEGYSVSREKKERFSLILESASTNQTSMYLCASRQGPYEQYFGPGTRLTVT.

This clone was detected once. The V gene is TRBV7-2, the J gene TRBJ2-7; weak D call: TRBD1 (6 bases). Germline V gene sequence: CDR1 SGHTA, CDR2 FQGNSA. The CDR3 covers 15 residues. V lost 0 bases to trimming and J lost 6 bases, with 15 bases between them. Here the CDR3 DNA reads TGTGCCAGCAGCTTAGCTCGTTGGGGGCGCGGCGAGCAGTACTTC. This encodes CASSLARWGRGEQYF. Combining the CDR3 with reference TRBV7-2 and TRBJ2-7 gives the whole variable domain GAGVSQSPSNKVTEKGKDVELRCDPISGHTALYWYRQSLGQGLEFLIYFQGNSAPDKSGLPSDRFSAERTGGSVSTLTIQRTQQEDSAVYLCASSLARWGRGEQYFGPGTRLTVT.

The chain is built from TRBV4-1 and TRBJ1-3; TRBD1 matches 9 bases. Germline trimming cut 2 bases from V and 0 bases from J; bases unmatched to any gene: 11. The CDR3 is 19 residues long. The germline V gene encodes CDR1 MGHRA and CDR2 YSYEKL. The CDR3 sequence: CASSQRPADRGFSGNTIYF. The CDR3 DNA reads TGCGCCAGCAGCCAAAGGCCTGCTGACAGGGGGTTCTCTGGAAACACCATATATTTT.

This clone was counted a few times. The chain combines TRBV6-5 with TRBJ2-5, with 10 positions matching TRBD2. The CDR3 length is 14 residues. Germline CDR1 reads MNHEY; CDR2 reads SVGAGI. Trimming cost V 10 bases and J 5 bases; bases outside gene matches: 10. The chain's CDR3 is CATKPGLAWETQYF. The CDR3, as DNA: TGTGCCACCAAACCGGGACTAGCGTGGGAGACCCAGTACTTC.

The chain links TRBV4-1 to TRBJ2-1; 10 bases line up with TRBD2. In germline, CDR1 is MGHRA, CDR2 YSYEKL. V lost 8 bases, J lost 1 base, and 5 bases stayed unmatched. The CDR3 length is 15 residues. CDR3 residues: CASGLAGASYNEQFF. The CDR3 DNA reads TGCGCCAGCGGGCTAGCGGGAGCGTCCTACAATGAGCAGTTCTTC.